This T cell receptor (beta chain) is from a study of T cells in Graves' hyperthyroidism and ophthalmopathy. Across the study: Peripheral blood samples were taken at initial diagnosis, prior to any treatment.

This clonotype was counted many times. Its antigen is not known. CDR1 is MNHEY, CDR2 SMNVEV, per germline (reference sequence). The CDR3 has 16 residues. Trimming took 6 bases from V and 2 from J, leaving 20 bases between them. The study's findings and limits: Most thyroid clonotypes with frequency above 0.001 were detected in blood. Ophthalmopathy and stable hyperthyroidism were told apart by a 13 V-J model.

Amplified TCR beta CDR3 regions derived from RNA transcripts. HTBI primers were the set used in a first-round RT-PCR of the TCR CDR3. Each CDR3 protein is one row after TCRdb ran MiXCR on the multiplex PCR reads. Found here are 300,000 to 500,000 distinct CDR3 sequences, around an eighth of them singletons; the top ten hold approximately 27%. Patients with ophthalmopathy all had a Clinical Activity Score of at least 3, a NOSPECS grade of at least 4 and duration under 3 months. The sample comprised blood. This clonotype was sampled from a man aged 50 or older with Graves' ophthalmopathy. The chain recombines TRBV27 with TRBJ2-7; D is tentatively TRBD1 or TRBD2 (6 bases each). The CDR3 nucleotides read TGTGCCAGCAGGTCCCAGGGGAGGCTTCAAGCCTACGAGCAGTACTTC. Translating gives CASRSQGRLQAYEQYF.